These 3 T cell receptor beta chains were sequenced from one sample in a study of metastatic and nonmetastatic thyroid tumors. TCRdb ran MiXCR on the PCR reads. The table includes about 31,000 clones, roughly 19% detected once. All patients were untreated before thyroid surgery. The sequencing input was blood. The receptors were gathered from a female donor with papillary thyroid cancer or a benign thyroid nodule (not recorded which). Some clones in this sample may be carry-over from other donors' samples.

Only a few counts were recorded for this clone. The chain recombines TRBV2 with TRBJ2-1; maybe TRBD2 (5 bases). The CDR3 consists of 14 residues. With 4 bases removed from V and 6 bases from J, the gap between germline ends came to 13 bases. Germline V gives CDR1 SNHLY, CDR2 FYNNEI. The DNA of the CDR3 is TGTGCCAGCAGTGTAGTAGGGAGTGGCAATGAGCAGTTCTTC. This gives the protein CASSVVGSGNEQFF.

V usage is TRBV19 and J usage is TRBJ1-5; the match to TRBD1 covers 7 bases. Germline CDR1 reads LNHDA; CDR2 reads SQIVND (reference sequence). V lost 7 bases to trimming and J lost 3 bases; unmatched junction nucleotides: 9. CDR3 size: 15 residues. This chain's CDR3 is CASTPGTADNQPQHF. The CDR3 bases are TGTGCCAGTACTCCCGGGACAGCCGACAATCAGCCCCAGCATTTT.

This clone was observed a handful of times. This sequence joins TRBV5-6 and TRBJ1-1; D unresolved. The CDR3 extends over 12 amino acids. The V gene lost 5 bases and the J gene lost 1 base, with 6 bases spanning the gap. Looked up from germline, CDR1 is SGHDT and CDR2 is YYEEEE. CDR3 bases: TGTGCCAGCAGACACGGGAACACTGAAGCTTTCTTT. Translated: CASRHGNTEAFF.